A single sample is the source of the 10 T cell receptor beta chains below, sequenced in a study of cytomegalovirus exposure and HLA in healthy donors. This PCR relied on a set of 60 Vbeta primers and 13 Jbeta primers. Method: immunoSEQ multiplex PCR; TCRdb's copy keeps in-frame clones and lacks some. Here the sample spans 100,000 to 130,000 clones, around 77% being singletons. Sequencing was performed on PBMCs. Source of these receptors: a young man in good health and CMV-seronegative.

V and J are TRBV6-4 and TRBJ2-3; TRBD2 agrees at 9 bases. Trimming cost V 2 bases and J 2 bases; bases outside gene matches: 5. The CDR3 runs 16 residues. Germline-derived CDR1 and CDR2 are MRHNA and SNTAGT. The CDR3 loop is CASSDTSGGHTDTQYF. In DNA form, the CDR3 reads TGTGCCAGCAGTGACACAAGCGGGGGGCACACAGATACGCAGTATTTT.

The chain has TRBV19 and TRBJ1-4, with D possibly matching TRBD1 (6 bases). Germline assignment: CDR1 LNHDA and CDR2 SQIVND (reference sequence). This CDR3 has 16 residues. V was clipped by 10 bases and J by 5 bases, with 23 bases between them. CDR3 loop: CATKPPYRERNEKLFF. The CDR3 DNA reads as TGTGCCACCAAACCCCCCTACAGGGAACGCAATGAAAAACTGTTTTTT.

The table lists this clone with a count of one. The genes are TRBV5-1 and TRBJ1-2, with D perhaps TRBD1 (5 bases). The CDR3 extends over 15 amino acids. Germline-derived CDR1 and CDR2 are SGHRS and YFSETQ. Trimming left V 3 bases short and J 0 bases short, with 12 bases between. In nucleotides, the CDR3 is TGCGCCAGCAGCTCGGAGGGGAATGCTAACTATGGCTACACCTTC. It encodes CASSSEGNANYGYTF.

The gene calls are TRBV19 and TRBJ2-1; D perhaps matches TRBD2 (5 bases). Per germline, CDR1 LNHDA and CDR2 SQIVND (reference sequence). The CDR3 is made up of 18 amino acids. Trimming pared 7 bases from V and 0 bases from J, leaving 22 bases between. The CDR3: CASIGRAAASSSYNEQFF. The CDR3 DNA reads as TGTGCCAGTATTGGGCGGGCGGCGGCCTCAAGCTCCTACAATGAGCAGTTCTTC.

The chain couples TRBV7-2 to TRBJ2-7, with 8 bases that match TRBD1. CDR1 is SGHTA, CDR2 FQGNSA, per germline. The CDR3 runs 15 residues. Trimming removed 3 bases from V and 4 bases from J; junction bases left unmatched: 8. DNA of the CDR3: TGTGCCAGCAGCTTGCGGACAGGGCTCTCATACGAGCAGTACTTC. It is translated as CASSLRTGLSYEQYF.

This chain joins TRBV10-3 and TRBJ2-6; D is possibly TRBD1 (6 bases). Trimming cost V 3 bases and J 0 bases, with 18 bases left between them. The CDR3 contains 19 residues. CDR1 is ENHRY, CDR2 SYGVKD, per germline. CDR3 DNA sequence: TGTGCCATCAGTGACCCCTTCCGGACGGACAGCTCTGGGGCCAACGTCCTGACTTTC. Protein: CAISDPFRTDSSGANVLTF.

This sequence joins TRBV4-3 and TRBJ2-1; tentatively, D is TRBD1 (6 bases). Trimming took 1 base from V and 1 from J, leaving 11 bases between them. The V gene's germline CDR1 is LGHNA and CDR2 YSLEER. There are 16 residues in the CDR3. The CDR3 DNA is TGCGCCAGCAGCCAAGTCAGGGGCAGTTCCTACAATGAGCAGTTCTTC. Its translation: CASSQVRGSSYNEQFF.

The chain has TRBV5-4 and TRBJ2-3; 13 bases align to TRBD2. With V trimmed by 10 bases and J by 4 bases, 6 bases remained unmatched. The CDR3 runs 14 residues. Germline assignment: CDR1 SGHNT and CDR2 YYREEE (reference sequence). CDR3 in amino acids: CAVTSGGAADTQYF. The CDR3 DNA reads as TGTGCCGTTACTAGCGGGGGGGCCGCAGATACGCAGTATTTT.

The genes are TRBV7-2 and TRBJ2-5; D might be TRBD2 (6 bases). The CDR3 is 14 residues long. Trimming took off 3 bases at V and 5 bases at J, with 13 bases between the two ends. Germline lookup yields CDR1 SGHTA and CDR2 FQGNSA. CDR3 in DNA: TGTGCCAGCAGCTTGGAGGGACCCTGGGAGACCCAGTACTTC. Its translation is CASSLEGPWETQYF.

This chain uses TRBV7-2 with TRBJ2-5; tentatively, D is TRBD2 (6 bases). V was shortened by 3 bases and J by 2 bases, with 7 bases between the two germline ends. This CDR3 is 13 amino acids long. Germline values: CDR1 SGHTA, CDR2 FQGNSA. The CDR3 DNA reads TGTGCCAGCAGCTTGGGACTTCAAGAGACCCAGTACTTC. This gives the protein CASSLGLQETQYF.